The rows below give T cell receptor beta chains drawn from one sample of a study of regulatory T cells in long-lasting Graves disease. TCRdb called the multiplex PCR reads again in MiXCR, with one record for every CDR3 protein. The repertoire holds fewer than 650,000 distinct CDR3 sequences, about 15% seen once, with 12% in the top ten. Another study also made use of these data, one on T cells in Graves' hyperthyroidism and ophthalmopathy.

Sample: peripheral blood mononuclear cells (PBMCs), taken at new diagnosis, from a patient treated with antithyroid drugs. The receptor source for this set is a man younger than 35 with Graves disease. Both conserved end residues are part of each CDR3. Fields, in order: clone size, V gene, CDR3 length, J gene, D gene, CDR3 protein, CDR3 DNA. The D gene is left open where the match is weak. A row's size may be missing; if present it is once, few, many or a size class.

clone size: NA; V gene: TRBV12-5; CDR3 length: 15; J gene: TRBJ2-7; D gene: TRBD2; CDR3 protein: CASGRPSGSIYEQYF; CDR3 DNA: TGTGCTAGTGGTCGACCCAGCGGGAGCATCTACGAGCAGTACTTC
clone size: many; V gene: TRBV7-8; CDR3 length: 15; J gene: TRBJ2-1; D gene: TRBD1; CDR3 protein: CASRGDRGAYNEQFF; CDR3 DNA: TGTGCCAGCAGAGGGGACAGGGGTGCCTACAATGAGCAGTTCTTC
clone size: many; V gene: TRBV6-9; CDR3 length: 14; J gene: TRBJ2-3; D gene: NA; CDR3 protein: CASSYGGSTDTQYF; CDR3 DNA: TGTGCCAGCAGTTATGGGGGGAGCACAGATACGCAGTATTTT
clone size: few; V gene: TRBV19; CDR3 length: 14; J gene: TRBJ1-5; D gene: NA; CDR3 protein: CASRLGGGNQPQHF; CDR3 DNA: TGTGCCAGTAGACTCGGGGGGGGTAATCAGCCCCAGCATTTT
clone size: few; V gene: TRBV28; CDR3 length: 11; J gene: TRBJ1-5; D gene: NA; CDR3 protein: CASSRAQPQHF; CDR3 DNA: TGTGCCAGCAGCCGTGCTCAGCCCCAGCATTTT
clone size: many; V gene: TRBV7-6; CDR3 length: 13; J gene: TRBJ2-7; D gene: NA; CDR3 protein: CASSFGQGREQYF; CDR3 DNA: TGTGCCAGCAGCTTTGGGCAGGGTCGAGAGCAGTACTTC
clone size: NA; V gene: TRBV5-1; CDR3 length: 17; J gene: TRBJ2-5; D gene: TRBD1; CDR3 protein: CASSLPLQGATGETQYF; CDR3 DNA: TGCGCCAGCAGCTTGCCATTACAGGGGGCGACCGGAGAGACCCAGTACTTC
clone size: many; V gene: TRBV12-3/TRBV12-4; CDR3 length: 18; J gene: TRBJ1-2; D gene: TRBD1; CDR3 protein: CASSYNRGRVNHRYGYTF; CDR3 DNA: TGTGCCAGCAGTTATAACAGGGGGCGGGTGAATCATCGCTATGGCTACACCTTC
clone size: few; V gene: TRBV20-1; CDR3 length: 19; J gene: TRBJ2-3; D gene: TRBD2; CDR3 protein: CSAREDNPPLAGLTDTQYF; CDR3 DNA: TGCAGTGCTAGAGAGGACAACCCCCCTCTAGCGGGACTGACAGATACGCAGTATTTT
clone size: few; V gene: TRBV6-1; CDR3 length: 12; J gene: TRBJ1-6; D gene: NA; CDR3 protein: CASSTYNSPLHF; CDR3 DNA: TGTGCCAGCAGCACCTATAATTCACCCCTCCACTTT
clone size: many; V gene: TRBV7-9; CDR3 length: 17; J gene: TRBJ2-7; D gene: TRBD2; CDR3 protein: CASSPRPLAGGPMEQYF; CDR3 DNA: TGTGCCAGCAGCCCGCGACCCCTAGCGGGAGGGCCGATGGAGCAGTACTTC
clone size: few; V gene: TRBV18; CDR3 length: 17; J gene: TRBJ1-3; D gene: NA; CDR3 protein: CASSPQGTRSSGNTIYF; CDR3 DNA: TGTGCCAGCTCACCACAGGGGACCCGATCCTCTGGAAACACCATATATTTT
clone size: many; V gene: TRBV3-1; CDR3 length: 15; J gene: TRBJ2-1; D gene: NA; CDR3 protein: CASSQRGAPSNEQFF; CDR3 DNA: TGTGCCAGCAGCCAAAGGGGGGCCCCTTCCAATGAGCAGTTCTTC
clone size: few; V gene: TRBV7-9; CDR3 length: 14; J gene: TRBJ2-7; D gene: NA; CDR3 protein: CASSPKESGEDTHF; CDR3 DNA: TGTGCCAGCAGCCCTAAAGAGTCGGGGGAGGACACCCACTTC
clone size: many; V gene: TRBV12-3/TRBV12-4; CDR3 length: 15; J gene: TRBJ1-1; D gene: NA; CDR3 protein: CASSPPGPVVAEAFF; CDR3 DNA: TGTGCCAGCAGTCCACCGGGACCGGTAGTGGCTGAAGCTTTCTTT
clone size: NA; V gene: TRBV30; CDR3 length: 12; J gene: TRBJ2-1; D gene: NA; CDR3 protein: CAWSRDSNEQFF; CDR3 DNA: TGTGCCTGGAGCAGGGATAGCAATGAGCAGTTCTTC
clone size: NA; V gene: TRBV6-1; CDR3 length: 14; J gene: TRBJ2-4; D gene: NA; CDR3 protein: CASSDQGGDDIQYF; CDR3 DNA: TGTGCCAGCAGTGACCAGGGGGGGGACGACATTCAGTACTTC
clone size: many; V gene: TRBV2; CDR3 length: 14; J gene: TRBJ1-2; D gene: TRBD1; CDR3 protein: CASSEGQGARGYTF; CDR3 DNA: TGTGCCAGCAGTGAGGGACAGGGGGCGCGTGGCTACACCTTC
clone size: many; V gene: TRBV15; CDR3 length: 14; J gene: TRBJ2-7; D gene: NA; CDR3 protein: CATSREAGGYEQYF; CDR3 DNA: TGTGCCACCAGCAGAGAGGCAGGGGGGTACGAGCAGTACTTC
clone size: many; V gene: TRBV5-1; CDR3 length: 15; J gene: TRBJ2-2; D gene: NA; CDR3 protein: CASSLSTTYTGELFF; CDR3 DNA: TGCGCCAGCAGCTTGTCAACCACTTACACCGGGGAGCTGTTTTTT
clone size: many; V gene: TRBV6-1; CDR3 length: 15; J gene: TRBJ2-7; D gene: TRBD1; CDR3 protein: CASSLTGDPSYEQYF; CDR3 DNA: TGTGCCAGCAGCCTAACAGGGGATCCCTCCTACGAGCAGTACTTC
clone size: once; V gene: TRBV28; CDR3 length: 15; J gene: TRBJ1-4; D gene: NA; CDR3 protein: CASSFLDRSNEKLFF; CDR3 DNA: TGTGCCAGCAGTTTTTTAGACAGGTCTAATGAAAAACTGTTTTTT